The rows below give T cell receptor beta chains drawn from one sample of a study of cytomegalovirus exposure and HLA in healthy donors. TCRdb keeps only in-frame clones here, not all; method: immunoSEQ multiplex PCR. The sample contains about 150,000 clones, approximately 79% of which appear only once. The sequenced sample consisted of PBMCs. The receptor source for this set is a woman aged 35 to 49 in good health and CMV-seropositive. Both conserved end residues are part of each CDR3. A D gene is named only where the DNA matches it firmly. Not every row has a clone size; where given, it reads once, few, many or a size class.

d_call | cdr3_length | j_call | clone_size | v_call | cdr3_nt | cdr3_aa
NA | 14 | TRBJ1-2 | NA | TRBV5-1 | TGCGCCAGCAGCTTGGACTCAGGGGCGGATGGCTACACCTTC | CASSLDSGADGYTF
TRBD1 | 15 | TRBJ1-4 | NA | TRBV27 | TGTGCCAGCAGTTCCACAGGGGGCGACGGTGAAAAACTGTTTTTT | CASSSTGGDGEKLFF
NA | 13 | TRBJ1-2 | NA | TRBV6-1 | TGTGCCAGCAGGGACGCACCCCGGGAAGGCTACACCTTC | CASRDAPREGYTF
TRBD1 | 17 | TRBJ2-1 | NA | TRBV11-1 | TGTGCCAGCAGCTTAGGGTTCTGGGACAGGGGGTACAATGAGCAGTTCTTC | CASSLGFWDRGYNEQFF
TRBD2 | 19 | TRBJ2-4 | NA | TRBV15 | TGTGCCACCAGCAGATCCGGGACTAGCGGGGATCTAGCCAAAAACATTCAGTACTTC | CATSRSGTSGDLAKNIQYF
NA | 12 | TRBJ1-2 | NA | TRBV29-1 | TGCAGCGTTCGCGGCCTCGGTGGCGGCTACACCTTC | CSVRGLGGGYTF
NA | 18 | TRBJ2-1 | NA | TRBV7-9 | TGTGCCAGCAGCTTGTTTTTTCAGATTTGGGGCGGAAGGGATGAGCAGTTCTTC | CASSLFFQIWGGRDEQFF
NA | 15 | TRBJ1-6 | NA | TRBV27 | TGTGCCAGCCGCCCCGGTACAGGGTGGACTCGTCCCCTCCACTTT | CASRPGTGWTRPLHF
NA | 15 | TRBJ2-1 | NA | TRBV5-5 | TGTGCCAGCAGCTTGACGCTAGAGTCCTACAATGAGCAGTTCTTC | CASSLTLESYNEQFF
NA | 14 | TRBJ2-1 | NA | TRBV9 | TGTGCCAGCAGCCCCCGTACTAACATCGGTGAGCAGTTCTTC | CASSPRTNIGEQFF
TRBD1 | 16 | TRBJ1-1 | NA | TRBV15 | TGTGCCACCAGCAGAGATGCGGGACAGGCGAACACTGAAGCTTTCTTT | CATSRDAGQANTEAFF
TRBD1 | 16 | TRBJ1-2 | NA | TRBV18 | TGTGCCAGCTCACCAGATGTGCTGGGACAGGCCGGGGGCTACACCTTC | CASSPDVLGQAGGYTF
TRBD1 | 13 | TRBJ1-3 | NA | TRBV29-1 | TGCAGCGTTAAGGGGGCTACTGGAAACACCATATATTTT | CSVKGATGNTIYF
TRBD1 | 14 | TRBJ1-6 | NA | TRBV7-9 | TGTGCCAGCAGCTCCGGGACAGTTGATTCACCCCTCCACTTT | CASSSGTVDSPLHF
TRBD1 | 15 | TRBJ1-5 | NA | TRBV2 | TGTGCCAGCAGAGCCCAGGGGGCGGACAATCAGCCCCAGCATTTT | CASRAQGADNQPQHF
TRBD1 | 15 | TRBJ1-4 | few | TRBV2 | TGTGCCAGCAGTGAAACTAGGCAGGGGGGTGAAAAACTGTTTTTT | CASSETRQGGEKLFF
NA | 15 | TRBJ2-3 | once | TRBV5-6 | TGTGCCAGCAGCTTACAGGGAAGAAGCACAGATACGCAGTATTTT | CASSLQGRSTDTQYF
NA | 15 | TRBJ2-2 | NA | TRBV5-1 | TGCGCCAGCAGCTTGGACAGGGTGGACACCGGGGAGCTGTTTTTT | CASSLDRVDTGELFF
TRBD1 | 15 | TRBJ1-4 | NA | TRBV5-4 | TGTGCCAGCAGCTCCGCAGGGGGATTTAATGAAAAACTGTTTTTT | CASSSAGGFNEKLFF
NA | 16 | TRBJ2-3 | NA | TRBV19 | TGTGCCAGTAGTACGAGTAGCGGACTGATCACAGATACGCAGTATTTT | CASSTSSGLITDTQYF
NA | 12 | TRBJ2-3 | once | TRBV18 | TGTGCCAGCTCACCAGCGGAAGATACGCAGTATTTT | CASSPAEDTQYF
NA | 15 | TRBJ1-2 | NA | TRBV28 | TGTGCCAGCAGTCTTTCACAGAGCGGATTTAATGGCTACACCTTC | CASSLSQSGFNGYTF
NA | 13 | TRBJ2-3 | NA | TRBV18 | TGTGCCAGCTCACTACGACAGGCAGATACGCAGTATTTT | CASSLRQADTQYF
TRBD2 | 15 | TRBJ2-1 | NA | TRBV5-4 | TGTGCCAGCAGCTTGAGACTAGCGGGCAACAATGAGCAGTTCTTC | CASSLRLAGNNEQFF
TRBD2 | 16 | TRBJ2-5 | NA | TRBV18 | TGTGCCAGCTCACCCCCGGGAGCGGGGGGCCCGCGGGCCCAGTACTTC | CASSPPGAGGPRAQYF
TRBD2 | 11 | TRBJ2-5 | NA | TRBV7-9 | TGTGCCAGCAGGCGGGGGGAGACCCAGTACTTC | CASRRGETQYF
TRBD1 | 15 | TRBJ1-2 | NA | TRBV10-3 | TGTGCCATCAGTGTATCCCAGGGGGCAGAGGGTGGCTACACCTTC | CAISVSQGAEGGYTF
NA | 13 | TRBJ1-4 | NA | TRBV7-9 | TGTGCCAGCAGCTTAGGGCAGACCGAGAGGGTGTTTTTT | CASSLGQTERVFF
TRBD2 | 17 | TRBJ2-2 | NA | TRBV7-9 | TGTGCCAGCAGCTTAGCAGGGACTACCGAAGGCACCGGGGAGCTGTTTTTT | CASSLAGTTEGTGELFF
NA | 14 | TRBJ1-1 | NA | TRBV2 | TGTGCCAGCAGTGAATACGAGGGTGCAACTGAAGCTTTCTTT | CASSEYEGATEAFF
NA | 15 | TRBJ2-5 | NA | TRBV4-1 | TGCGCCAGCAGCCGAATCTTGTCGGGACAAGAGACCCAGTACTTC | CASSRILSGQETQYF
NA | 14 | TRBJ2-7 | NA | TRBV9 | TGTGCCAGCAGCGGCGGGCCCCGGCAGGACGAGCAGTACTTC | CASSGGPRQDEQYF
TRBD1 | 15 | TRBJ2-5 | NA | TRBV2 | TGTGCCAGCAGTCCGACGGGACAGTACCAAGAGACCCAGTACTTC | CASSPTGQYQETQYF
TRBD1 | 15 | TRBJ1-1 | once | TRBV2 | TGTGCCAGCAGACCAAGGGGGCTCGGGGGCACTGAAGCTTTCTTT | CASRPRGLGGTEAFF
NA | 15 | TRBJ1-5 | NA | TRBV19 | TGTGCCAGTAGTATTAAGGCGGGTAGCAATCAGCCCCAGCATTTT | CASSIKAGSNQPQHF
NA | 17 | TRBJ1-1 | NA | TRBV7-6 | TGTGCCAGCAGCTCGGTGACAGGCCCCAAGGGGAACACTGAAGCTTTCTTT | CASSSVTGPKGNTEAFF
TRBD1 | 14 | TRBJ2-3 | NA | TRBV5-6 | TGTGCCAGCAGCGCTGACAGGGAAACAGATACGCAGTATTTT | CASSADRETDTQYF
NA | 13 | TRBJ1-1 | NA | TRBV6-5 | TGTGCCAGCAGTTATACAGGGAACACTGAAGCTTTCTTT | CASSYTGNTEAFF
NA | 12 | TRBJ1-2 | few | TRBV25-1 | TGTGCCAGCAACAGGGAGTCGGGAGGCTACACCTTC | CASNRESGGYTF
NA | 16 | TRBJ2-1 | few | TRBV4-1 | TGCGCCAGCAGCCAAGTGAACTTGGTGGCCTACAATGAGCAGTTCTTC | CASSQVNLVAYNEQFF
TRBD1 | 15 | TRBJ2-7 | NA | TRBV28 | TGTGCCAGCAGTCCCAGGACAGGGGGGGGTAGGGAGCAGTACTTC | CASSPRTGGGREQYF
NA | 11 | TRBJ1-1 | NA | TRBV11-2 | TGTGCCAGCGCGAGGGCCAGCGAAGCTTTCTTT | CASARASEAFF
NA | 15 | TRBJ2-4 | NA | TRBV5-1 | TGCGCCAGCAGCCCCCCCCTAGGGGCAGAAAACATTCAGTACTTC | CASSPPLGAENIQYF
NA | 13 | TRBJ2-2 | NA | TRBV27 | TGTGCCAGCAGTTTATGGACTTCCGGGGAGCTGTTTTTT | CASSLWTSGELFF
NA | 15 | TRBJ1-3 | NA | TRBV9 | TGTGCCAGCAGCGTAGAGGGGATCTCTGGAAACACCATATATTTT | CASSVEGISGNTIYF
TRBD1 | 13 | TRBJ1-6 | NA | TRBV18 | TGTGCCAGCTCACCGGACAGGAAGTCACCCCTCCACTTT | CASSPDRKSPLHF
TRBD2 | 16 | TRBJ2-5 | NA | TRBV7-2 | TGTGCCAGCAGCTTAGGTACAGCGGGGAGCCAAGAGACCCAGTACTTC | CASSLGTAGSQETQYF
TRBD1 | 19 | TRBJ1-1 | NA | TRBV7-9 | TGTGCCAGCAGCCTCTCGTCCGGGACAGGGGTGTTCGTAGGTGGTGAAGCTTTCTTT | CASSLSSGTGVFVGGEAFF
NA | 14 | TRBJ2-3 | NA | TRBV2 | TGTGCCAGCAGTGCAGCAGGGGGCACAGATACGCAGTATTTT | CASSAAGGTDTQYF
NA | 14 | TRBJ1-2 | NA | TRBV28 | TGTGCCAGCAGTTTAATTGGCAGGGGATATGGCTACACCTTC | CASSLIGRGYGYTF
NA | 14 | TRBJ2-1 | NA | TRBV5-6 | TGTGCCAGCAGCTTGGCCGGGGATTACAATGAGCAGTTCTTC | CASSLAGDYNEQFF
TRBD2 | 15 | TRBJ2-7 | NA | TRBV19 | TGTGCCAGTAGTATCAATTACGGGGGGGCCTCCGAGCAGTACTTC | CASSINYGGASEQYF